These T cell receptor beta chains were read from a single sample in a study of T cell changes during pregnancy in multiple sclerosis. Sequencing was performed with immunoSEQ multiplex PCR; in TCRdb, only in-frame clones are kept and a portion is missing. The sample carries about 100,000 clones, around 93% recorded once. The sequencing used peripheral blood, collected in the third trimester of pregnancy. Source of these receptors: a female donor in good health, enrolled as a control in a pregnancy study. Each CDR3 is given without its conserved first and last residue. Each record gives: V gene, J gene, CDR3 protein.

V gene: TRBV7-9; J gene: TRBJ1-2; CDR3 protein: ASSPTGYGYT
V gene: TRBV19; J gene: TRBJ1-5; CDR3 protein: ASSMQGGPSQPQH
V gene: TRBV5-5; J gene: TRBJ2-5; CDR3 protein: ASREGETQY
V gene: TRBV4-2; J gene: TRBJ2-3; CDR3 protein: ASSQQTSGGASSTDTQY
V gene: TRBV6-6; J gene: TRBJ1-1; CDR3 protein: ASSYLDNSGTEAF
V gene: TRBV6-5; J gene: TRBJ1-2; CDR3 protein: ASSYVWIQGNYGYT
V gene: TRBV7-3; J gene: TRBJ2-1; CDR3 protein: ASSLTGGYNEQF
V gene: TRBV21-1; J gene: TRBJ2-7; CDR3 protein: ASSKRGYEQY
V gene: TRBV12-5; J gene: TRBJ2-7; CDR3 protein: ASGLSGTGGGEQY
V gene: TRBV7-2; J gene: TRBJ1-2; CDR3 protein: ASSIGQGGNYGYT
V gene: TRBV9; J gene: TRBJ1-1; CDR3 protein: ASSAPAGAEAF
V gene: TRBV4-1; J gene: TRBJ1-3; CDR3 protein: ASSRGGLVLSGNTIY
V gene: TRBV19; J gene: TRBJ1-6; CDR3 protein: ASSIFSGRSSYNSPLH
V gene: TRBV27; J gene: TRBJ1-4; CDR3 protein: ASSLTGGTNEKLF
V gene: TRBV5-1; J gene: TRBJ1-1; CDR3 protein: ASSLGGVEAF
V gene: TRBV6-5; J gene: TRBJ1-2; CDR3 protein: ASSPSGTNYGYT
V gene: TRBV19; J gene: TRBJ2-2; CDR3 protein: ASRTGGIGELF
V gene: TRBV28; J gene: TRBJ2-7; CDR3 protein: ASLHDRDSSYEQY
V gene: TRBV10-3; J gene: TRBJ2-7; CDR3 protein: AISETFPGTGPYEQY
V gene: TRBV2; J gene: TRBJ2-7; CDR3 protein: ASSTVLSGGPHEQY
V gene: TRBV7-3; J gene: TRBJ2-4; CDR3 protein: ASSSAGALGDIQY
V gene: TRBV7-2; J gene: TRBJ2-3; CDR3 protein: ASSSQRGGTDTQY
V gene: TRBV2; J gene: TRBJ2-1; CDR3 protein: ASSARGLAASYNEQF
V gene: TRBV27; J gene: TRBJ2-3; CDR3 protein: ASRQTGGGTDTQY
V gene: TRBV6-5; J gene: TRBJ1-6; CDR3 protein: ASSPLLQGESPLH
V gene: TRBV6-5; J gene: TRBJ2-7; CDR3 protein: ASSYRRGGFGEQY
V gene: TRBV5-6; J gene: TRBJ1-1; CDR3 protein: ASSPSRQMNTEAF
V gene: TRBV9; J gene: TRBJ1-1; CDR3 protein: ASSVVSSWSTEAF
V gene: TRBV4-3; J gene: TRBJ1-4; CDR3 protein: ASSQVGEGELF
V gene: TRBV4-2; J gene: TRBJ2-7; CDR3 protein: ASTLGGTASYEQY
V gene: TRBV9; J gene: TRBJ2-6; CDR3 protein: ASSVSIRPGTGFSGANVLT
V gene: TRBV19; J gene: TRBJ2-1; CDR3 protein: ASSPIRLAEGLYNEQF
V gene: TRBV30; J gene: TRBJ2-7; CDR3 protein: AWSRGGRSEQY
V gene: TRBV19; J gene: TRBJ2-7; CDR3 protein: ASSILGQGLGEQY
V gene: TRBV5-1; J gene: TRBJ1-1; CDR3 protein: ASSVDRLNTEAF
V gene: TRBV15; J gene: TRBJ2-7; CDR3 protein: ATSRGQGPYEQY
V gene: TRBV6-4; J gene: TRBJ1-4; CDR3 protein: ATRQGPNEKLF
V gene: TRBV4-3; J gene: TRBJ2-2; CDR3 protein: ASSQDLPRTGNTGELF
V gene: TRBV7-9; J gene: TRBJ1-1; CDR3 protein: ASSLDGVRGEAF
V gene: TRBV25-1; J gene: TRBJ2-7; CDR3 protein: ASNRDSTYEQY
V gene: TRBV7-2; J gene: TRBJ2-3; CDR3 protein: ASSLEAGGPPDTQY
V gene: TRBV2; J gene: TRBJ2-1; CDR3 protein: ASRWVETGTYNEQF
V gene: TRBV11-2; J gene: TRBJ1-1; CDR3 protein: ASSFYEGSMGTEAF
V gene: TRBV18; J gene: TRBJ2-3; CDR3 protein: ASSPIWGQSTDTQY
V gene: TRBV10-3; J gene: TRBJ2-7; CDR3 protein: AISEVGTVYEQY
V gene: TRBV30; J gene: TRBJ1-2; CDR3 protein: AWSVLGLGYGYT